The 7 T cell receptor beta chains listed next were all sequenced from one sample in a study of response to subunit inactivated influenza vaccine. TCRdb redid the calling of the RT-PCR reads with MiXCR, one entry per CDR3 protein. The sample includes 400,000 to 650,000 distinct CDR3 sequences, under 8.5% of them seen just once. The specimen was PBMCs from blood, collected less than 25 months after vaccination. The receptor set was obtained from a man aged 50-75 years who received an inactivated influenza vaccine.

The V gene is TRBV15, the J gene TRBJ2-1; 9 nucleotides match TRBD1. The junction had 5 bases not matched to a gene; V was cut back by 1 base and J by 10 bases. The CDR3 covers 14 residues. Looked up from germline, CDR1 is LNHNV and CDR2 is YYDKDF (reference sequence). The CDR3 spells CATSRGQGTGEQFF. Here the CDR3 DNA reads TGTGCCACCAGCAGAGGTCAGGGGACAGGGGAGCAGTTCTTC.

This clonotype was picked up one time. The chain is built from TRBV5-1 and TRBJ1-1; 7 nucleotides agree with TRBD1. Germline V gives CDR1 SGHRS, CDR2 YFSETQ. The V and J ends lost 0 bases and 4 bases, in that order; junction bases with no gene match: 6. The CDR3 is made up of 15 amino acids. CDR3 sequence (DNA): TGCGCCAGCAGCTTGGGCAGGGGGGGGTTCACTGAAGCTTTCTTT. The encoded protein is CASSLGRGGFTEAFF.

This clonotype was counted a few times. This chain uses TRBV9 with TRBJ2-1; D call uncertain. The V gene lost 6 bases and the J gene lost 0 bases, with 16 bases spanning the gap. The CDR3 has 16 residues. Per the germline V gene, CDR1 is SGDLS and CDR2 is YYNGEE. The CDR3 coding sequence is TGTGCCAGCAACGCGGCGGCGATGAGCTCCTACAATGAGCAGTTCTTC. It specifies CASNAAAMSSYNEQFF.

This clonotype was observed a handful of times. This CDR3 reads CASSGLSRTPGTGRTGELFF. The CDR3 DNA is TGTGCCAGCAGCGGCCTATCAAGAACGCCCGGGACAGGACGCACCGGGGAGCTGTTTTTT. The chain carries TRBV3-1 and TRBJ2-2; 8 bases are shared with TRBD1. Looked up from germline, CDR1 is LGHDT and CDR2 is YNNKEL (reference sequence). The CDR3 length is 20 residues. Unmatched junction bases numbered 21, after V lost 5 bases and J lost 4 bases.

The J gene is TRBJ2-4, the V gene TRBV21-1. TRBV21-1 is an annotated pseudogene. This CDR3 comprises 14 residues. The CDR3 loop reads CASSKGHRGYIQYF. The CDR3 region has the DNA TGTGCCAGCAGCAAAGGACATCGGGGATACATTCAGTACTTC.

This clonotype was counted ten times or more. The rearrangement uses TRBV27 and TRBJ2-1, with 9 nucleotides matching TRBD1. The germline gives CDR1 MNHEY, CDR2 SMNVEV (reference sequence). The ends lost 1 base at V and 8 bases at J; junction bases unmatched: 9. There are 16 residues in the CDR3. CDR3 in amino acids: CASSLFYRGHKHEQFF. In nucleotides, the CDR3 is TGTGCCAGCAGTTTATTCTACAGGGGGCATAAGCATGAGCAGTTCTTC.

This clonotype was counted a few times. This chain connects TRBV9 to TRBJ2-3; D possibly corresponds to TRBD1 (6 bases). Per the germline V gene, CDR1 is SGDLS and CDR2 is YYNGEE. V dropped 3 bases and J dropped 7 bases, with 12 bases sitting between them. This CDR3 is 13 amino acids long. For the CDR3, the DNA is TGTGCCAGCAGCGAGGCAACAGGGAATACGCAGTATTTT. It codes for CASSEATGNTQYF.